This T cell receptor (beta chain) emerged from a study of OX40 agonist ivuxolimab in advanced cancers. General study points: Within 6 weeks, CD4+ and CD8+ blood T cells expanded clonally at 0.1 to 3.0 mg/kg. CD8+ T cells (on average) carried more expanded clones than CD4+ T cells.

Some clones are missing from TCRdb's copy, which holds only in-frame ones; the method was immunoSEQ multiplex PCR. The sample has tens of thousands of clones; approximately 80% are singletons. Details on this clone: Its cognate antigen is unknown.

The TCR originated in an adult with an advanced solid tumor such as melanoma, head and neck, liver or kidney cancer. The specimen comprised CD4+ or CD8+ T cells sorted from blood, sampled in a trial of the OX40 agonist ivuxolimab.

CDR3 amino acids: CASSRGLSTDTQYF. The CDR3 nucleotides read TGCGCCAGCAGCCGGGGCCTGAGCACAGATACGCAGTATTTT. The genes are TRBV4-1 and TRBJ2-3, with a tentative D call TRBD1 (5 bases). Germline CDR1 reads MGHRA; CDR2 reads YSYEKL. The CDR3 contains 14 residues. V lost 4 bases to trimming and J lost 0 bases, with 8 bases between them.